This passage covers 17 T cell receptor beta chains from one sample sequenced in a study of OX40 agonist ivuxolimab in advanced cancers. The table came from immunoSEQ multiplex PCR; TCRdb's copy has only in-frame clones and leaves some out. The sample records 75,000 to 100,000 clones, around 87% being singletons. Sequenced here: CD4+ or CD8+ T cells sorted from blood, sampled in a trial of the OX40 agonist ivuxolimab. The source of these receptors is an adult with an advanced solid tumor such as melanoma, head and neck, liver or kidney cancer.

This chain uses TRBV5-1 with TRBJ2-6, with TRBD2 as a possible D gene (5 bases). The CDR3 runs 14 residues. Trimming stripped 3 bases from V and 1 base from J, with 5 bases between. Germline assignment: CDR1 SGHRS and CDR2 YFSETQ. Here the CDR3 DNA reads TGCGCCAGCAGCTCGGGATCTGGGGCCAACGTCCTGACTTTC. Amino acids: CASSSGSGANVLTF.

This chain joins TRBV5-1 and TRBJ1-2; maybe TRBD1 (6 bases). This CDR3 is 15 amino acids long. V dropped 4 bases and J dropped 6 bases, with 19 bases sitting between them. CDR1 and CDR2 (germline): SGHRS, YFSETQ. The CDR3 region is CASSARNRASDGYTF. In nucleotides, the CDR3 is TGCGCCAGCAGCGCTCGCAACAGGGCGTCGGATGGCTACACCTTC.

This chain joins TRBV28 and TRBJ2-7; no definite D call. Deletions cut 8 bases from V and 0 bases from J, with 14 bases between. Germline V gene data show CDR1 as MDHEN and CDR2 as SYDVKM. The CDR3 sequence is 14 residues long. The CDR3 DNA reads TGTGCCAGCTCCCCCTACAGAGCCTCCTACGAGCAGTACTTC. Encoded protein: CASSPYRASYEQYF.

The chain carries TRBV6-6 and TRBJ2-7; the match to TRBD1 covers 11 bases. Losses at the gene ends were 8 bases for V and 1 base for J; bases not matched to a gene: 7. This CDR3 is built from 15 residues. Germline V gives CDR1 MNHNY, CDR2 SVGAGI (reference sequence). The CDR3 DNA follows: TGTGCCAGCCGAATCGGGACAGGGGGATCCTACGAGCAGTACTTC. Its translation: CASRIGTGGSYEQYF.

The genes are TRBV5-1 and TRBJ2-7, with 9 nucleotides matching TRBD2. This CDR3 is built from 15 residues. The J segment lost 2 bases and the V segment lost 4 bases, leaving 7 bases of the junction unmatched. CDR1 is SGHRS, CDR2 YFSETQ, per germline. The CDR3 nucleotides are TGCGCCAGCAGCCGCCAGACTAGCGGCCCCTACGAGCAGTACTTC. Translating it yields CASSRQTSGPYEQYF.

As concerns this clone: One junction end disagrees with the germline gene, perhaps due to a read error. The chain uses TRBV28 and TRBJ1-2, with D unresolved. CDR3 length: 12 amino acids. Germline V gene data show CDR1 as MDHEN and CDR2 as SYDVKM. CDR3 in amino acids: CASRLLGAGYTF. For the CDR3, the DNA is TGTGCCAGCAGATTATTAGGAGCGGGCTACACCTTC.

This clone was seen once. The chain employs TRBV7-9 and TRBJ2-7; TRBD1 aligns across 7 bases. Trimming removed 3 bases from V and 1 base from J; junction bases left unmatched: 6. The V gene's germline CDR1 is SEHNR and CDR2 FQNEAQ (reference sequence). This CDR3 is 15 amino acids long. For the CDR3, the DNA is TGTGCCAGCAGCTTTTGGACGGACAGGTCCTACGAGCAGTACTTC. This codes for CASSFWTDRSYEQYF.

This CDR3 reads CASSYRLNTEAFF. The CDR3 DNA reads as TGTGCCAGCAGTTACCGACTGAACACTGAAGCTTTCTTT. V gene TRBV5-6 combines with J gene TRBJ1-1, with D unclear. The germline V gene has CDR1 SGHDT and CDR2 YYEEEE. This CDR3 spans 13 amino acids. Trimming stripped 5 bases from V and 0 bases from J, with 8 bases between.

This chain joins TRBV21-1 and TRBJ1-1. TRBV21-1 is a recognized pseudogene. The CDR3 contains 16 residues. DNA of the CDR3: TGTGCCAGCAGCAAAATCAAAAAAGGGTCGAACACTGAAGCTTTCTTT. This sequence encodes CASSKIKKGSNTEAFF.

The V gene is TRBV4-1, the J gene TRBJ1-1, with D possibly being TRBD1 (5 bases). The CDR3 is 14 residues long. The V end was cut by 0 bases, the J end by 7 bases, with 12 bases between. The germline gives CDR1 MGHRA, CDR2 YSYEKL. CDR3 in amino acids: CASSQDPGRGEAFF. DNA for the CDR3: TGCGCCAGCAGCCAAGATCCAGGGCGAGGTGAAGCTTTCTTT.

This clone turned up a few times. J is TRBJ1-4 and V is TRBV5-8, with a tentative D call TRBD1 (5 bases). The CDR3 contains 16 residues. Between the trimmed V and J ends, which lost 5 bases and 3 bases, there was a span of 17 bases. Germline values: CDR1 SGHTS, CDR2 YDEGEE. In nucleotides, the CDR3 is TGTGCCAGCAGTCGGGACCCTCGTTCGGCTAATGAAAAACTGTTTTTT. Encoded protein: CASSRDPRSANEKLFF.

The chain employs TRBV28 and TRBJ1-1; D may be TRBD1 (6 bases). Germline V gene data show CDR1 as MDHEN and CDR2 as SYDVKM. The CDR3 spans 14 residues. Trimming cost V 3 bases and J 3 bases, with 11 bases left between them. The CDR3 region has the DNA TGTGCCAGCAGTTTTATCAGGGGATACACTGAAGCTTTCTTT. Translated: CASSFIRGYTEAFF.

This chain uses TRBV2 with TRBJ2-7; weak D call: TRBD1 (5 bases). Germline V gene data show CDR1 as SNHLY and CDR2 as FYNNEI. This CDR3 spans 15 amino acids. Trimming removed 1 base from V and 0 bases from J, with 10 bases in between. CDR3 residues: CASSEGRRDSYEQYF. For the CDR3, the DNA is TGTGCCAGCAGTGAAGGGCGCAGGGACTCCTACGAGCAGTACTTC. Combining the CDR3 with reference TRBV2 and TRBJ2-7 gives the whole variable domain EPEVTQTPSHQVTQMGQEVILRCVPISNHLYFYWYRQILGQKVEFLVSFYNNEISEKSEIFDDQFSVERPDGSNFTLKIRSTKLEDSAMYFCASSEGRRDSYEQYFGPGTRLTVT.

The CDR3: CSGGQGGSTEAFF. CDR3 bases: TGCAGCGGCGGACAGGGCGGTAGCACTGAAGCTTTCTTT. The genes are TRBV29-1 and TRBJ1-1; 8 bases align to TRBD1. The CDR3 has 13 residues. V was pared by 7 bases and J by 4 bases, with 8 bases of the junction left unmatched. Germline-derived CDR1 and CDR2 are SQVTM and ANQGSEA.

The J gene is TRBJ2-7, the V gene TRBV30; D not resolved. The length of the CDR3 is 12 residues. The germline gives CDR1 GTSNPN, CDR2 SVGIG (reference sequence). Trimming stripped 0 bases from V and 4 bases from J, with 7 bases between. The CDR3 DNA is TGTGCCTGGAGTGTGGACCGGTACGAGCAGTACTTC. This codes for CAWSVDRYEQYF.

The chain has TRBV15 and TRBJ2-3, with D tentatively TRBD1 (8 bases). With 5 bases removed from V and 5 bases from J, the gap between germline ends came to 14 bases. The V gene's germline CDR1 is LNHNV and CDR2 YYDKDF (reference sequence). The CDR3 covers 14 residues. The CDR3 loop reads CATSGQGGIDTQYF. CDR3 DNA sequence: TGTGCCACCAGCGGACAGGGAGGGATAGATACGCAGTATTTT.

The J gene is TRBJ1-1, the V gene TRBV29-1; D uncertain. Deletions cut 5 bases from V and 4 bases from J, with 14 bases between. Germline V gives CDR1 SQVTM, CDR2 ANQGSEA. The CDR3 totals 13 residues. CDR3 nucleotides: TGCAGCGTTTTAGGACGGTGGGGCACTGAAGCTTTCTTT. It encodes CSVLGRWGTEAFF.